The 26 T cell receptor beta chains presented below share a single source sample, sequenced in a study of blood T cell repertoires in COVID-19. Profiled with immunoSEQ multiplex PCR; TCRdb holds only in-frame clones, not every one. The sample holds approximately 99,000 clones, roughly 85% seen once. Sequences were obtained from peripheral blood. These receptors originate from a human donor in a cohort sampled during active COVID-19.

This chain connects TRBV5-1 to TRBJ2-7; the match to TRBD1 covers 8 bases. V gave up 0 bases and J gave up 6 bases; unmatched junction bases: 8. Germline loops: CDR1 SGHRS, CDR2 YFSETQ. CDR3 length: 15 residues. The CDR3 spells CASSLDWPGGAEQYF. The DNA of the CDR3 is TGCGCCAGCAGCTTGGATTGGCCAGGGGGCGCCGAGCAGTACTTC.

V usage is TRBV18 and J usage is TRBJ1-5, with TRBD1 as a possible D gene (6 bases). Germline lookup yields CDR1 KGHSH and CDR2 LQKENI. The CDR3 is 17 residues long. Trimming cost V 4 bases and J 0 bases, with 16 bases left between them. The CDR3 region has the DNA TGTGCCAGCTCACTGCGACAGGAGCTATATAGCAATCAGCCCCAGCATTTT. Amino acids: CASSLRQELYSNQPQHF.

The V and J genes are TRBV7-3 and TRBJ2-1; the match to TRBD2 covers 7 bases. CDR3 length: 15 residues. V lost 1 base to trimming and J lost 7 bases; unmatched junction nucleotides: 7. Germline assignment: CDR1 SGHTA and CDR2 FQGTGA. CDR3 residues: CASSLIGGSPNEQFF. The CDR3 DNA follows: TGTGCCAGCAGCTTAATCGGCGGGAGCCCTAATGAGCAGTTCTTC. Looking up the rest from reference TRBV7-3 and TRBJ2-1 gives the full variable domain: GAGVSQTPSNKVTEKGKYVELRCDPISGHTALYWYRQSLGQGPEFLIYFQGTGAADDSGLPNDRFFAVRPEGSVSTLKIQRTERGDSAVYLCASSLIGGSPNEQFFGPGTRLTVL.

J is TRBJ2-7 and V is TRBV11-2; 10 bases map to TRBD1. The junction had 8 bases not matched to a gene; V was cut back by 5 bases and J by 13 bases. The CDR3 is 12 residues long. In germline, CDR1 is SGHAT, CDR2 FQNNGV. The CDR3 DNA reads TGTGCCAGCAGCCCGATGGGACAGGGGAAATACTTC. Translating gives CASSPMGQGKYF.

The chain employs TRBV2 and TRBJ2-3; a possible D gene is TRBD2 (6 bases). The length of the CDR3 is 14 residues. V dropped 6 bases and J dropped 5 bases, with 15 bases sitting between them. Germline values: CDR1 SNHLY, CDR2 FYNNEI. For the CDR3, the DNA is TGTGCCAGCAGCGCCAGTCTAGCGCAAGATACGCAGTATTTT. Translation gives CASSASLAQDTQYF.

The genes are TRBV28 and TRBJ1-4; TRBD1 matches at 8 bases. V trimming: 2 bases; J trimming: 10 bases; junction bases outside the gene matches: 6. The CDR3 loop spans 14 amino acids. CDR1 MDHEN and CDR2 SYDVKM come from the germline V gene. The CDR3 DNA reads as TGTGCCAGCAGTTTAACCGGGACAGGAGGAAAACTGTTTTTT. Translation gives CASSLTGTGGKLFF.

CDR3 loop: CATGGNTEAFF. DNA for the CDR3: TGTGCCACCGGGGGGAACACTGAAGCTTTCTTT. The J gene is TRBJ1-1, the V gene TRBV2; D is perhaps TRBD1 (5 bases). The CDR3 sequence is 11 residues long. V lost 10 bases, J lost 1 base, and 7 bases lay in between. CDR1 is SNHLY, CDR2 FYNNEI, per germline.

This clone was detected only once. The CDR3 sequence is CASSMGRGRQNTEAFF. The CDR3 DNA follows: TGTGCCAGTAGTATGGGGCGCGGACGGCAAAACACTGAAGCTTTCTTT. The chain recombines TRBV19 with TRBJ1-1; D is possibly TRBD1 (5 bases). Per the germline V gene, CDR1 is LNHDA and CDR2 is SQIVND (reference sequence). Trimming left V 3 bases short and J 2 bases short, with 16 bases between. The CDR3 is 16 amino acids. The variable domain in full, with the rest retrieved from reference TRBV19 and TRBJ1-1, is DGGITQSPKYLFRKEGQNVTLSCEQNLNHDAMYWYRQDPGQGLRLIYYSQIVNDFQKGDIAEGYSVSREKKESFPLTVTSAQKNPTAFYLCASSMGRGRQNTEAFFGQGTRLTVV.

V usage is TRBV10-2 and J usage is TRBJ1-5; D not certain. Per germline, CDR1 WSHSY and CDR2 SAAADI. V shed 6 bases and J shed 4 bases, with 13 bases lying between them. The CDR3 spans 14 residues. The CDR3 is CASSPAEGNQPQHF. The CDR3 coding sequence is TGCGCCAGCAGCCCTGCCGAGGGTAATCAGCCCCAGCATTTT.

V and J are TRBV5-1 and TRBJ2-3; 8 bases agree with TRBD2. Germline assignment: CDR1 SGHRS and CDR2 YFSETQ. With 4 bases clipped from V and 4 bases from J, the junction kept 11 bases outside the gene matches. This CDR3 is built from 16 residues. For the CDR3, the DNA is TGCGCCAGCAGCGGCGGACTAGCCTCCCCCCCAGATACGCAGTATTTT. This sequence encodes CASSGGLASPPDTQYF. The variable domain in full, completed from reference TRBV5-1 and TRBJ2-3, reads KAGVTQTPRYLIKTRGQQVTLSCSPISGHRSVSWYQQTPGQGLQFLFEYFSETQRNKGNFPGRFSGRQFSNSRSEMNVSTLELGDSALYLCASSGGLASPPDTQYFGPGTRLTVL.

This chain links TRBV9 with TRBJ2-7; D is perhaps TRBD2 (5 bases). Trimming took 3 bases from V and 0 from J, leaving 16 bases between them. The CDR3 runs to 16 residues. The germline gives CDR1 SGDLS, CDR2 YYNGEE. In nucleotides, the CDR3 is TGTGCCAGCAGCGCCGGGGTGGGCTCCCTCTCCTACGAGCAGTACTTC. This gives the protein CASSAGVGSLSYEQYF.

This chain links TRBV24-1 with TRBJ1-2; no definite D call. The CDR3 loop spans 14 amino acids. The ends were cut back, 1 base at V and 4 bases at J, with 9 bases in the middle. Germline loops: CDR1 KGHDR, CDR2 SFDVKD. The CDR3: CATSDFRNGYGYTF. The CDR3, as DNA: TGTGCCACCAGTGATTTTCGTAACGGCTATGGCTACACCTTC.

J is TRBJ2-3 and V is TRBV27; TRBD2 aligns across 13 bases. This CDR3 region has 17 residues. The ends lost 4 bases at V and 4 bases at J; junction bases unmatched: 8. The V gene's germline CDR1 is MNHEY and CDR2 SMNVEV (reference sequence). CDR3 sequence reads: CASSYLSTSGRADTQYF. The CDR3 DNA sequence: TGTGCCAGCAGTTATCTATCCACTAGCGGGAGGGCAGATACGCAGTATTTT.

The J gene is TRBJ1-2, the V gene TRBV6-5, with TRBD1 matching over 8 bases. Germline V CDR1 and CDR2: MNHEY, SVGAGI. The V segment lost 7 bases and the J segment 8 bases; nucleotides outside the gene matches: 9. The CDR3 is made up of 13 amino acids. The CDR3 bases are TGTGCCAGCACAGGAGGACAGGGCCAAGGCTACACCTTC. Protein product: CASTGGQGQGYTF.

CDR3 bases: TGCGCCAGCAGTGATGGGCTAGCCTTTCGGAATGAGCAGTTCTTC. It encodes CASSDGLAFRNEQFF. The gene calls are TRBV10-2 and TRBJ2-1; D is perhaps TRBD2 (5 bases). This CDR3 has 15 residues. Trimming took 3 bases from V and 7 from J, leaving 16 bases between them. Per germline, CDR1 WSHSY and CDR2 SAAADI.

The chain is built from TRBV19 and TRBJ2-5, with 8 bases that match TRBD1. Germline lookup yields CDR1 LNHDA and CDR2 SQIVND (reference sequence). The length of the CDR3 is 15 residues. The V and J ends lost 5 bases and 1 base, in that order; junction bases with no gene match: 6. CDR3 bases: TGTGCCAGTAGTGTGCAGGACAGGGCCCAAGAGACCCAGTACTTC. This encodes CASSVQDRAQETQYF.

The chain has TRBV5-4 and TRBJ1-4; 7 bases agree with TRBD1. The CDR3 is 16 residues long. Trimming cost V 4 bases and J 0 bases; bases outside gene matches: 6. The germline CDR1 and CDR2 sequences are SGHNT and YYREEE (reference sequence). The chain's CDR3 is CASSPDRFATNEKLFF. In DNA, the CDR3 is TGTGCCAGCAGCCCGGACAGGTTTGCAACTAATGAAAAACTGTTTTTT. The full variable domain, with the rest looked up from reference TRBV5-4 and TRBJ1-4, is ETGVTQSPTHLIKTRGQQVTLRCSSQSGHNTVSWYQQALGQGPQFIFQYYREEENGRGNFPPRFSGLQFPNYSSELNVNALELDDSALYLCASSPDRFATNEKLFFGSGTQLSVL.

The chain links TRBV7-9 to TRBJ1-2; no clear D gene. V lost 2 bases to trimming and J lost 8 bases, with 12 bases between them. This CDR3 has 13 residues. Germline V gene data show CDR1 as SEHNR and CDR2 as FQNEAQ (reference sequence). In DNA, the CDR3 is TGTGCCAGCAGCTTAACGGAGGGAAACGGCTACACCTTC. As protein: CASSLTEGNGYTF.

The chain is built from TRBV27 and TRBJ2-3; tentative D call: TRBD1 (6 bases). This CDR3 is built from 14 residues. The V gene's germline CDR1 is MNHEY and CDR2 SMNVEV (reference sequence). Trimming left V 4 bases short and J 1 base short, with 9 bases between. CDR3: CASSSRQGTDTQYF. As DNA, the CDR3 is TGTGCCAGCAGTTCCCGACAGGGCACAGATACGCAGTATTTT.

The chain links TRBV5-1 to TRBJ1-1; D is undetermined. The CDR3 loop spans 14 amino acids. V was pared by 0 bases and J by 4 bases, with 10 bases between. Germline CDR1 SGHRS, CDR2 YFSETQ. The CDR3 loop reads CASSLDGGGTEAFF. As DNA, the CDR3 is TGCGCCAGCAGCTTGGACGGTGGTGGCACTGAAGCTTTCTTT.

This clone was counted a few times. The chain couples TRBV7-2 to TRBJ2-1; D might be TRBD2 (5 bases). CDR3 length equals 14 residues. The germline V gene has CDR1 SGHTA and CDR2 FQGNSA. Trimming shortened V by 7 bases and J by 5 bases, and 15 bases separated the two germline ends. CDR3 sequence reads: CASTPGRAHNEQFF. The CDR3 coding sequence is TGTGCCAGCACCCCTGGGCGGGCTCACAATGAGCAGTTCTTC. Supplemented by reference TRBV7-2 and TRBJ2-1, the full variable domain reads GAGVSQSPSNKVTEKGKDVELRCDPISGHTALYWYRQSLGQGLEFLIYFQGNSAPDKSGLPSDRFSAERTGGSVSTLTIQRTQQEDSAVYLCASTPGRAHNEQFFGPGTRLTVL.

The chain recombines TRBV18 with TRBJ1-5, with 7 bases identical to TRBD1. Germline CDR1 reads KGHSH; CDR2 reads LQKENI. The trim removed 3 bases at V and 4 bases at J, leaving 9 bases unmatched. The CDR3 contains 16 residues. CDR3 sequence reads: CASSPTGTEFNQPQHF. CDR3 sequence (DNA): TGTGCCAGCTCACCGACAGGGACAGAGTTTAATCAGCCCCAGCATTTT.

The chain combines TRBV18 with TRBJ1-3; 10 bases align to TRBD1. CDR3 length equals 15 residues. Germline assignment: CDR1 KGHSH and CDR2 LQKENI. The V segment lost 4 bases and the J segment 8 bases; nucleotides outside the gene matches: 8. The CDR3 loop reads CASSQNRDRGDTIYF. CDR3 in DNA: TGTGCCAGCTCACAGAACCGGGACAGGGGTGACACCATATATTTT.

This chain connects TRBV7-6 to TRBJ2-2; TRBD1 aligns across 7 bases. Per germline, CDR1 SGHVS and CDR2 FNYEAQ. V trimming: 3 bases; J trimming: 0 bases; junction bases outside the gene matches: 4. The CDR3 spans 16 residues. The CDR3 sequence is CASSFRQGANTGELFF. CDR3 bases: TGTGCCAGCAGCTTTCGACAGGGTGCGAACACCGGGGAGCTGTTTTTT.

V is TRBV28 and J is TRBJ1-6; TRBD1 might be the D (5 bases). From germline, CDR1 is MDHEN and CDR2 SYDVKM. The CDR3 length is 14 residues. V dropped 4 bases and J dropped 7 bases, with 11 bases sitting between them. For the CDR3, the DNA is TGTGCCAGCAGTTACCAGGGTGAAAATTCACCCCTCCACTTT. Protein: CASSYQGENSPLHF.

J is TRBJ2-1 and V is TRBV7-8, with D perhaps matching TRBD2 (6 bases). The ends were cut back, 5 bases at V and 7 bases at J, with 15 bases in the middle. This CDR3 comprises 14 residues. The germline V gene encodes CDR1 SGHVS and CDR2 FQNEAQ. CDR3 sequence (DNA): TGTGCCAGCAGCCCATACCGGGACTTTAATGAGCAGTTCTTC. It yields the protein CASSPYRDFNEQFF. The variable domain in full, with the rest retrieved from reference TRBV7-8 and TRBJ2-1, is GAGVSQSPRYKVAKRGQDVALRCDPISGHVSLFWYQQALGQGPEFLTYFQNEAQLDKSGLPSDRFFAERPEGSVSTLKIQRTQQEDSAVYLCASSPYRDFNEQFFGPGTRLTVL.